The 9 T cell receptor beta chains in this list originate from one sample, sequenced in a study of T cell repertoires in cytomegalovirus infection. MiXCR, applied by TCRdb to the reads, yields one record per CDR3 protein. The data show roughly 310,000 distinct CDR3 sequences, with 15% to 20% seen just once and approximately 12% held by the top ten. The source material was PBMCs. These receptors originate from a human donor in good health (CMV status not recorded). Some clones in this sample may be carry-over from other donors' samples.

This clonotype was recorded a few times. This rearrangement joins TRBV28 to TRBJ2-7; D may be TRBD1 or TRBD2 (5 bases each). The ends were cut back, 7 bases at V and 2 bases at J, with 15 bases in the middle. The germline CDR1 and CDR2 sequences are MDHEN and SYDVKM. This CDR3 is built from 14 residues. The CDR3 sequence is CASTLGGRTYEQYF. CDR3 sequence (DNA): TGTGCCAGCACCCTTGGGGGACGAACCTACGAGCAGTACTTC.

The gene calls are TRBV23-1 and TRBJ2-5; TRBD1 agrees at 8 bases. TRBV23-1 counts as an open reading frame of uncertain function. V lost 2 bases, J lost 3 bases, and 14 bases stayed unmatched. The CDR3 has 18 amino acids. The CDR3 here is CASSQLRRFQGAEETQYF. The CDR3 DNA reads TGCGCCAGCAGTCAACTCCGGCGGTTCCAGGGGGCGGAAGAGACCCAGTACTTC.

CDR3 coding DNA: TGTGCCAGTAGTTCCCGGGACCCACGCGAGCAGTACTTC. This gives the protein CASSSRDPREQYF. The chain carries TRBV19 and TRBJ2-7; the D gene could be TRBD1 or TRBD2 (5 bases each). This CDR3 comprises 13 residues. Germline lookup yields CDR1 LNHDA and CDR2 SQIVND (reference sequence). Deletions cut 5 bases from V and 6 bases from J, with 14 bases between.

The chain links TRBV2 to TRBJ1-4; maybe TRBD1 (5 bases). V was shortened by 8 bases and J by 8 bases, with 15 bases between the two germline ends. CDR1 and CDR2 from the germline V gene are SNHLY and FYNNEI. This CDR3 is 13 amino acids long. CDR3 loop: CASSEEGHEKLFF. The CDR3 nucleotides read TGTGCCAGCTCTGAGGAGGGGCACGAAAAACTGTTTTTT.

The V gene is TRBV20-1, the J gene TRBJ2-3, with 8 nucleotides matching TRBD2. Trimming took 3 bases from V and 6 from J; bases not matched to a gene: 8. The germline CDR1 and CDR2 sequences are DFQATT and SNEGSKA (reference sequence). The CDR3 has 14 amino acids. In DNA, the CDR3 is TGCAGTGCTAGGTTAGCGGGGCTGACTGATACGCAGTATTTT. Protein product: CSARLAGLTDTQYF.

The chain is built from TRBV7-2 and TRBJ1-2; tentative D call: TRBD1 (5 bases). Germline CDR1 reads SGHTA; CDR2 reads FQGNSA. The CDR3 loop spans 12 amino acids. V lost 5 bases and J 6 bases, leaving 10 bases between the germline ends. The CDR3 protein is CASSGQGNGYTF. As DNA, the CDR3 is TGTGCCAGCAGCGGCCAGGGAAATGGCTACACCTTC.

This sequence joins TRBV5-1 and TRBJ2-3; no reliable D call. Looked up from germline, CDR1 is SGHRS and CDR2 is YFSETQ. V lost 0 bases, J lost 9 bases, and 8 bases lay in between. The CDR3 length is 12 residues. Here the CDR3 reads CASSLDSLTQYF. The CDR3 region has the DNA TGCGCCAGCAGCTTGGACTCCTTAACGCAGTATTTT.

The CDR3 region has the DNA TGCAGTGCCGGGGGAGCGGGCTCCTACGAGCAGTACTTC. Its protein product is CSAGGAGSYEQYF. This sequence joins TRBV20-1 and TRBJ2-7; maybe TRBD2 (6 bases). V shed 6 bases and J shed 0 bases, with 12 bases lying between them. Looked up from germline, CDR1 is DFQATT and CDR2 is SNEGSKA (reference sequence). CDR3 length equals 13 residues.

This chain connects TRBV12-3 or TRBV12-4 to TRBJ1-1; tentative D call: TRBD1 (5 bases). The ends were cut back, 2 bases at V and 11 bases at J, with 9 bases in the middle. This CDR3 is built from 11 residues. CDR3 in amino acids: CASSLRGGAFF. The CDR3 nucleotides read TGTGCCAGCAGTTTAAGGGGCGGCGCTTTCTTT.